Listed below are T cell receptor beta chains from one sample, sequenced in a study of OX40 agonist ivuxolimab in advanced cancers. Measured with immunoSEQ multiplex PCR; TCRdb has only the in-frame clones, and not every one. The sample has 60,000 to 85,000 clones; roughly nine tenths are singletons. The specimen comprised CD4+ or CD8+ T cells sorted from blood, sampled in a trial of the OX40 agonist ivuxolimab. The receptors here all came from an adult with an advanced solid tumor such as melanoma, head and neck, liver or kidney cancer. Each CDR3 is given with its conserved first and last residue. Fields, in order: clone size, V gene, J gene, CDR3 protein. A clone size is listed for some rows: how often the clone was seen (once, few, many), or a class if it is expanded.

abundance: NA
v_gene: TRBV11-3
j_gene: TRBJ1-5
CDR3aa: CASSLASGGNQPQHF

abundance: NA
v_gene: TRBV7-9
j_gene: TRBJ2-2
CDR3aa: CASSLVASGRNTGELFF

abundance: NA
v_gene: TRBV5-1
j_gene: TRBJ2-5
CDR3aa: CASSFPGLARTQYF

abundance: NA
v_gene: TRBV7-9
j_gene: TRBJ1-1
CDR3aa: CASSLSSGTEAFF

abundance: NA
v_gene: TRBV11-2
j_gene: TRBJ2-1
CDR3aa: CATRIPISGPPSGQFF

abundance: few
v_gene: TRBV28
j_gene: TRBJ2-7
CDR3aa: CASRFSLSSYEQYF

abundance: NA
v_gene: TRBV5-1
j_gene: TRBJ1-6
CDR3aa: CASSLVGSSYNSPLHF

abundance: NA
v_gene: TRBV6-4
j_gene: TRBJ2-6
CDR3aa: CASSDSAAGANVLTF

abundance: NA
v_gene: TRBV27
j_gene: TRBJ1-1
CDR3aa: CARNQHTGTTEAFF

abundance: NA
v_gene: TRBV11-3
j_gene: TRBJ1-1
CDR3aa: CTSSGGPAEAFF

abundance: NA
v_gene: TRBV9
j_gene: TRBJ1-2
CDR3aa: CASSPGVAYGYTF

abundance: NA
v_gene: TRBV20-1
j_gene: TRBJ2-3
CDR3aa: CSARVAQTQYF

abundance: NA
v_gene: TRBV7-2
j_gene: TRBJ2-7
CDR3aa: CASSLVGLAGSGQDEQYF

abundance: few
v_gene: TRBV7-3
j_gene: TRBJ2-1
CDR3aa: CASSLSTGVEQFF

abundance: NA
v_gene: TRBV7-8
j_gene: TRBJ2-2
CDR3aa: CASSPYRILAGGTNTGELFF

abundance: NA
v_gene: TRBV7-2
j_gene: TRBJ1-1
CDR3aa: CASSLTGYTEAFF